A single T cell receptor beta chain is shown here with its context. The data were taken from a study of blood T cell repertoires in COVID-19. Study-level information: Samples came from the United States, Italy and Spain, spanning acute and convalescent COVID-19.

The method was immunoSEQ multiplex PCR; TCRdb's version includes in-frame clones alone and lacks a portion of them. The table has roughly 260,000 clones, roughly 88% seen once; the top ten hold 2.1%. The CDR3 has 16 amino acids. CDR1 MNHNY and CDR2 SVGAGI come from the germline V gene (reference sequence). J lost 0 bases, V lost 3 bases, and 7 bases had no gene match. The rearrangement uses TRBV6-6 and TRBJ2-7, with 8 bases lining up with TRBD2. This receptor was obtained from a middle-aged woman who had recovered from COVID-19. Sequenced material: peripheral blood. CDR3 nucleotide sequence: TGTGCCAGCAGTTATATTGCGGGAGGCCTCTCCTACGAGCAGTACTTC. Translation: CASSYIAGGLSYEQYF.